Shown below are 27 T cell receptor beta chains from a single sample sequenced in a study of T cell repertoires in cytomegalovirus infection. TCRdb reprocessed the reads with MiXCR, giving one entry per CDR3 protein. Of 400,000 to 550,000 distinct CDR3 sequences listed, about 11% are singletons. Sequenced sample: PBMCs. All receptors come from a human donor in good health (CMV status not recorded). Some clones in this sample may be carry-over from other donors' samples.

The sample holds many counts of this clonotype. The chain combines TRBV11-2 with TRBJ2-1; 12 bases map to TRBD1. This CDR3 is 14 amino acids long. Germline loops: CDR1 SGHAT, CDR2 FQNNGV. Trimming took 5 bases from V and 10 from J; bases not matched to a gene: 6. CDR3 loop: CASSVGQGAWEQFF. The DNA for the CDR3 is TGTGCCAGCAGCGTGGGACAGGGGGCCTGGGAGCAGTTCTTC.

The sample holds a few counts of this clonotype. V usage is TRBV19 and J usage is TRBJ2-2; 12 bases fit TRBD2. After removal of 7 bases from V and 6 bases from J, the junction contained 9 bases not matched to a gene. There are 16 residues in the CDR3. CDR1 and CDR2 from the germline V gene are LNHDA and SQIVND (reference sequence). This chain's CDR3 is CASNDGRLAGAGELFF. In DNA, the CDR3 is TGTGCCAGTAATGATGGTCGACTAGCGGGGGCCGGGGAGCTGTTTTTT.

This clonotype was counted ten times or more. This chain joins TRBV28 and TRBJ1-4; D is ambiguous. The CDR3 consists of 15 residues. Trimming took 6 bases from V and 7 from J, leaving 18 bases between them. Germline assignment: CDR1 MDHEN and CDR2 SYDVKM. The CDR3 reads CASRILREEVEKLFF. CDR3 sequence (DNA): TGTGCCAGCAGGATATTGAGGGAGGAGGTTGAAAAACTGTTTTTT.

This clonotype was detected many times. This chain links TRBV6-5 with TRBJ2-7; 7 nucleotides align to TRBD1. The V gene end was trimmed by 6 bases and the J gene end by 6 bases; junction bases not matched to a gene: 11. The CDR3 is made up of 14 amino acids. Germline CDR1 is MNHEY and CDR2 is SVGAGI. Here the CDR3 DNA reads TGTGCCAGCAGCCTTGACAGGGATAACGGCGAGCAGTACTTC. This codes for CASSLDRDNGEQYF.

This clonotype was observed many times. This rearrangement joins TRBV18 to TRBJ2-1; 12 bases fit TRBD2. The CDR3 loop spans 17 amino acids. The V gene end was trimmed by 3 bases and the J gene end by 0 bases; junction bases not matched to a gene: 3. Germline CDR1 KGHSH, CDR2 LQKENI. The CDR3 bases are TGTGCCAGCTCACCGCCTAGCGGGAGGGGCTCCTACAATGAGCAGTTCTTC. Translation: CASSPPSGRGSYNEQFF.

The sample holds a few counts of this clonotype. The CDR3 DNA reads as TGTGCCAGCAGCGCTCCTACTAGCGGGGTCACAGATACGCAGTATTTT. Its protein product is CASSAPTSGVTDTQYF. The chain uses TRBV9 and TRBJ2-3; 10 positions agree with TRBD2. Germline CDR1 and CDR2: SGDLS and YYNGEE. CDR3 length: 16 residues. The junction had 6 bases not matched to a gene; V was cut back by 3 bases and J by 2 bases. Full variable domain (remainder filled in from reference TRBV9 and TRBJ2-3): DSGVTQTPKHLITATGQRVTLRCSPRSGDLSVYWYQQSLDQGLQFLIQYYNGEERAKGNILERFSAQQFPDLHSELNLSSLELGDSALYFCASSAPTSGVTDTQYFGPGTRLTVL.

The chain couples TRBV20-1 to TRBJ2-7; TRBD1 agrees at 9 bases. The CDR3 has 12 residues. CDR1 and CDR2 (germline): DFQATT, SNEGSKA (reference sequence). V trimming: 6 bases; J trimming: 4 bases; junction bases outside the gene matches: 4. CDR3 nucleotides: TGCAGTGCAATCGGACAGGGGTACGAGCAGTACTTC. The encoded protein is CSAIGQGYEQYF.

Of note for this clonotype: A read error may be the cause here, since a much bigger clone is one base away. The rearrangement links TRBV6-5 to TRBJ1-6; tentatively, D is TRBD1 (6 bases). The CDR3 spans 16 residues. CDR1 is MNHEY and CDR2 is SVGAGI in the germline V gene. The chain's CDR3 is CASFTPGDGDNSPLYF. The CDR3 nucleotides read TGTGCCAGCTTCACCCCAGGGGATGGGGATAATTCACCCCTCTACTTT.

There are many counts of this clonotype. The chain couples TRBV9 to TRBJ1-6, with D maybe TRBD1 (6 bases). The CDR3 extends over 16 amino acids. V shed 3 bases and J shed 0 bases, with 10 bases lying between them. Germline values: CDR1 SGDLS, CDR2 YYNGEE. The CDR3 here is CASSGTASSYNSPLHF. The CDR3 nucleotides are TGTGCCAGCAGCGGGACAGCGAGCTCCTATAATTCACCCCTCCACTTT. Complete variable domain (other parts from reference TRBV9 and TRBJ1-6): DSGVTQTPKHLITATGQRVTLRCSPRSGDLSVYWYQQSLDQGLQFLIQYYNGEERAKGNILERFSAQQFPDLHSELNLSSLELGDSALYFCASSGTASSYNSPLHFGNGTRLTVT.

This rearrangement joins TRBV3-1 to TRBJ1-4; no firm D call. Germline V gives CDR1 LGHDT, CDR2 YNNKEL (reference sequence). V lost 0 bases and J lost 0, with 5 bases in between. This CDR3 region has 15 residues. This chain's CDR3 is CASSQDIATNEKLFF. The CDR3 bases are TGTGCCAGCAGCCAAGACATAGCAACTAATGAAAAACTGTTTTTT. Full variable domain (outside the CDR3, taken from reference TRBV3-1 and TRBJ1-4): DTAVSQTPKYLVTQMGNDKSIKCEQNLGHDTMYWYKQDSKKFLKIMFSYNNKELIINETVPNRFSPKSPDKAHLNLHINSLELGDSAVYFCASSQDIATNEKLFFGSGTQLSVL.

This clonotype was counted ten times or more. The rearrangement links TRBV12-3 or TRBV12-4 to TRBJ2-1; D is undetermined. This CDR3 is built from 13 residues. The V end lost 3 bases, the J end lost 5 bases, and 8 bases lay between the germline ends. Here the CDR3 DNA reads TGTGCCAGCAGTTTTGTTATCGACAATGAGCAGTTCTTC. Translation gives CASSFVIDNEQFF.

This clonotype was recorded a few times. The CDR3 DNA is TGCAGCGTTGTGGGACTTCGGGATGAGCAGTTCTTC. Translating it yields CSVVGLRDEQFF. The chain employs TRBV29-1 and TRBJ2-1, with a tentative D call TRBD2 (6 bases). The CDR3 is made up of 12 amino acids. CDR1 and CDR2 from the germline V gene are SQVTM and ANQGSEA. V was shortened by 4 bases and J by 8 bases, with 12 bases between the two germline ends.

This clonotype was found many times. V gene TRBV28 combines with J gene TRBJ1-5; no firm D call. The ends were cut back, 2 bases at V and 0 bases at J, with 5 bases in the middle. The CDR3 covers 14 residues. Germline lookup yields CDR1 MDHEN and CDR2 SYDVKM. This chain's CDR3 is CASSLELSNQPQHF. The DNA for the CDR3 is TGTGCCAGCAGTTTAGAGCTTAGCAATCAGCCCCAGCATTTT.

CDR3 coding DNA: TGCAGTGCTTTTGGACAGGGCTCCTACGAGCAGTACTTC. It encodes CSAFGQGSYEQYF. The chain employs TRBV20-1 and TRBJ2-7; 8 nucleotides agree with TRBD1. Germline CDR1 and CDR2: DFQATT and SNEGSKA (reference sequence). V lost 5 bases, J lost 0 bases, and 3 bases stayed unmatched. This CDR3 contains 13 residues.

Ten or more counts support this clonotype. The J gene is TRBJ2-2, the V gene TRBV7-8; TRBD2 matches 10 bases. The CDR3 has 16 amino acids. From germline, CDR1 is SGHVS and CDR2 FQNEAQ. V was clipped by 5 bases and J by 1 base; unmatched bases: 4. CDR3 residues: CASSPGLAVNTGELFF. The CDR3 bases are TGTGCCAGCAGCCCCGGACTAGCGGTGAACACCGGGGAGCTGTTTTTT.

This clonotype occurred many times. The rearrangement uses TRBV12-5 and TRBJ1-2; D perhaps matches TRBD1 (5 bases). Germline CDR1 LGHNT, CDR2 FRNRAP. Trimming pared 1 base from V and 6 bases from J, leaving 9 bases between. The CDR3 is 13 amino acids. The CDR3 DNA reads TGTGCTAGTGGTTTGGGGGGCCAGAATGGCTACACCTTC. As protein: CASGLGGQNGYTF.

The V gene is TRBV19, the J gene TRBJ1-5, with 10 bases lining up with TRBD1. Germline-derived CDR1 and CDR2 are LNHDA and SQIVND (reference sequence). The CDR3 is made up of 16 amino acids. Unmatched junction bases numbered 12, after V lost 4 bases and J lost 9 bases. In DNA form, the CDR3 reads TGTGCCAGTAGTAGTGGTACCGGGACAGGGGACGGGCCCCAGCATTTT. Protein: CASSSGTGTGDGPQHF.

The sample holds many counts of this clonotype. The chain combines TRBV19 with TRBJ1-2; possible D gene TRBD1, 5 bases. This CDR3 comprises 15 residues. CDR1 and CDR2 from the germline V gene are LNHDA and SQIVND (reference sequence). Trimming left V 5 bases short and J 0 bases short, with 13 bases between. CDR3 amino acids: CASSFPTEPNYGYTF. CDR3 nucleotides: TGTGCCAGTAGTTTCCCGACAGAGCCTAACTATGGCTACACCTTC.

This clonotype was seen only once. This clone may be a read error of a much larger clone one base away. The V gene is TRBV14, the J gene TRBJ2-7; 10 nucleotides line up with TRBD2. CDR3 length: 15 amino acids. Germline assignment: CDR1 SGHDN and CDR2 FVKESK. CDR3 sequence: CTSSQDGTSEGEQYF. DNA of the CDR3: TGTACCAGCAGCCAAGACGGGACTAGCGAGGGCGAGCAGTACTTC.

The V gene is TRBV29-1, the J gene TRBJ2-7; D ambiguous. The CDR3 is made up of 13 amino acids. Looked up from germline, CDR1 is SQVTM and CDR2 is ANQGSEA. Between the trimmed V and J ends, which lost 1 base and 0 bases, there was a span of 7 bases. The CDR3 loop reads CSVEVGFSYEQYF. In DNA form, the CDR3 reads TGCAGCGTTGAAGTTGGGTTCTCCTACGAGCAGTACTTC.

This clonotype was counted ten times or more. J is TRBJ2-2 and V is TRBV28; 11 bases are shared with TRBD2. This CDR3 comprises 16 residues. V lost 2 bases, J lost 2 bases, and 1 base stayed unmatched. Per germline, CDR1 MDHEN and CDR2 SYDVKM. The CDR3 sequence: CASSLLAGGNTGELFF. As DNA, the CDR3 is TGTGCCAGCAGTTTACTAGCGGGAGGCAACACCGGGGAGCTGTTTTTT.

There are many counts of this clonotype. V gene TRBV12-3 or TRBV12-4 combines with J gene TRBJ2-1; 9 nucleotides agree with TRBD2. V gave up 2 bases and J gave up 4 bases; unmatched junction bases: 3. The CDR3 runs 15 residues. CDR3 DNA sequence: TGTGCCAGCAGTTTATCTCTAGCGGGGTACAATGAGCAGTTCTTC. Translating gives CASSLSLAGYNEQFF.

J is TRBJ2-7 and V is TRBV30; D is perhaps TRBD2 (6 bases). The germline V gene has CDR1 GTSNPN and CDR2 SVGIG (reference sequence). With 1 base removed from V and 7 bases from J, the gap between germline ends came to 14 bases. The CDR3 consists of 13 residues. CDR3 in DNA: TGTGCCTGGAGTGGCTTAGCGGCGGGTGAGCAGTACTTC. It specifies CAWSGLAAGEQYF.

CDR3 in amino acids: CASSFRGRTPGDTEAFF. The CDR3 nucleotides read TGTGCCAGCAGCTTTAGAGGACGGACTCCGGGGGACACTGAAGCTTTCTTT. The chain combines TRBV11-2 with TRBJ1-1, with a possible D match to TRBD1 (5 bases). The CDR3 spans 17 residues. V was trimmed by 3 bases and J by 3 bases, leaving 20 bases between them. Germline V gene data show CDR1 as SGHAT and CDR2 as FQNNGV.

The chain joins TRBV24-1 to TRBJ2-1, with D uncertain. Germline lookup yields CDR1 KGHDR and CDR2 SFDVKD. This CDR3 contains 14 residues. V was pared by 5 bases and J by 5 bases, with 12 bases between. The CDR3 here is CATSGNQVNNEQFF. The CDR3 DNA reads TGTGCCACCAGTGGAAACCAGGTTAACAATGAGCAGTTCTTC.

This clonotype has just a few counts. An end of the junction does not agree with germline; a read error may underlie this. The chain links TRBV10-2 to TRBJ1-1; D unresolved. Germline CDR1 WSHSY, CDR2 SAAADI. This CDR3 is built from 8 residues. In DNA, the CDR3 is TGCGCCAGCAGTGAGTCGAGCTTT. Translated: CASSESSF.

This clonotype was counted a few times. The chain recombines TRBV3-1 with TRBJ1-4; D is perhaps TRBD1 (5 bases). V lost 0 bases and J lost 5, with 25 bases in between. The CDR3 has 20 amino acids. Germline CDR1 and CDR2: LGHDT and YNNKEL (reference sequence). The CDR3 loop reads CASSQEGSFQGRSPNEKLFF. The CDR3 coding sequence is TGTGCCAGCAGCCAAGAGGGATCTTTCCAGGGACGCTCTCCCAATGAAAAACTGTTTTTT.